This record covers a single TCR beta chain. The antigen is undetermined. Per germline, CDR1 SNHLY and CDR2 FYNNEI. This CDR3 is built from 15 residues. The J segment lost 4 bases and the V segment lost 6 bases, leaving 7 bases of the junction unmatched. The sample is drawn from a study of cytomegalovirus exposure and HLA in healthy donors. Study-level results: TRBV6-2, TRBV6-3 and some other V segments were unresolvable in 87-base-pair reads. Per published reports, the classifier diagnosed cytomegalovirus status with high specificity and sensitivity. Earlier findings revealed that most TCR beta V segments proved productive either about 87% or about 30% of the time.

Primers for the PCR totalled 60 Vbeta and 13 Jbeta. Libraries were prepared by immunoSEQ multiplex PCR; TCRdb keeps only in-frame clonotypes and omits some of them. Of 85,000 to 100,000 clones detected, about 78% appear once; the ten largest clones hold approximately 4%. The genes are TRBV2 and TRBJ2-1; 9 bases are shared with TRBD1. This receptor was taken from a woman in her 40s in good health and CMV-seropositive. Sequencing used PBMCs. The CDR3 loop reads CASRRDRDSYNEQFF. The CDR3 DNA follows: TGTGCCAGCAGGAGGGACAGGGATTCGTACAATGAGCAGTTCTTC.